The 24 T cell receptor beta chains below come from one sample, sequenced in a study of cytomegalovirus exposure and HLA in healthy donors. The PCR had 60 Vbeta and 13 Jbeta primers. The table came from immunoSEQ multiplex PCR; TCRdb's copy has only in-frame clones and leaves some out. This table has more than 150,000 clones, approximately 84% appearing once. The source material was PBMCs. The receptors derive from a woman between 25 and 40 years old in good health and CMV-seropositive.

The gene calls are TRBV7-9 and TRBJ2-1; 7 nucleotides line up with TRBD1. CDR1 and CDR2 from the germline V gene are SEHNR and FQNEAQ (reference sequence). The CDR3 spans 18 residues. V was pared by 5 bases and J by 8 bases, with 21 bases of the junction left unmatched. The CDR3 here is CASSPQREQGSRVYEQFF. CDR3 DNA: TGTGCCAGCAGCCCACAACGAGAACAGGGGAGCAGGGTTTATGAGCAGTTCTTC.

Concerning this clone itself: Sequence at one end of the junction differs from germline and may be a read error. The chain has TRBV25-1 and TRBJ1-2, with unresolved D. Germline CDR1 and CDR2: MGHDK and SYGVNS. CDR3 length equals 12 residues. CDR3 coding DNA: TGTGCCAGCAGTGTCGGAGAATCCTCTACATACTTC. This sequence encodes CASSVGESSTYF.

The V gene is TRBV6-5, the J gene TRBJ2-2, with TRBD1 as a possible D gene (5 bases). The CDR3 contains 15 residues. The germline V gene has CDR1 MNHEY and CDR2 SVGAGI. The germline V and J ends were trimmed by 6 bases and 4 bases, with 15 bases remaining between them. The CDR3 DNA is TGTGCCAGCAGCGAACTCAGGGTAACCACCGGGGAGCTGTTTTTT. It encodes CASSELRVTTGELFF.

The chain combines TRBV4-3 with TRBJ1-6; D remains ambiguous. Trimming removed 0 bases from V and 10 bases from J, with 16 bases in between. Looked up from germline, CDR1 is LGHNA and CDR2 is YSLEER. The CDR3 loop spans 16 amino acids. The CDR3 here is CASSQESGIRGSPLHF. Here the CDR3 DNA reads TGCGCCAGCAGCCAAGAATCGGGGATCCGAGGGTCACCCCTCCACTTT.

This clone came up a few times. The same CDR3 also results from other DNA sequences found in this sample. CDR3 sequence reads: CASSVAGNTGELFF. The CDR3 coding sequence is TGTGCCAGCAGCGTAGCAGGGAACACCGGGGAGCTGTTTTTT. The chain combines TRBV9 with TRBJ2-2; D is undetermined. V lost 0 bases to trimming and J lost 1 base, with 4 bases between them. From germline, CDR1 is SGDLS and CDR2 YYNGEE. CDR3 size: 14 residues.

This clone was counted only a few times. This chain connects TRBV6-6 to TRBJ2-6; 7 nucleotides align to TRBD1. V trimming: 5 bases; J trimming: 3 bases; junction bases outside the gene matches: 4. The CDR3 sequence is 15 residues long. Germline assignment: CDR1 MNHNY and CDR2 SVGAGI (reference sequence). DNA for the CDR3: TGTGCCAGCAGTATAACAGGGGATGGGGCCAACGTCCTGACTTTC. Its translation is CASSITGDGANVLTF.

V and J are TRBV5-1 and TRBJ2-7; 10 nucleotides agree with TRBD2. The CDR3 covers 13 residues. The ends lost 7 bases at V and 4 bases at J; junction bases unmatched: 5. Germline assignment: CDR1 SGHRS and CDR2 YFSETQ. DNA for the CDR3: TGCGCCAGCTCTAGCGGGAGTAGGTACGAGCAGTACTTC. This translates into CASSSGSRYEQYF.

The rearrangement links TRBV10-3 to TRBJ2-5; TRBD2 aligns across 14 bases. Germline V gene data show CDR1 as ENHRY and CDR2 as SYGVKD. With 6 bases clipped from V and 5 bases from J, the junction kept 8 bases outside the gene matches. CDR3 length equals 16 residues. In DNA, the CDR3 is TGTGCCATCAGCTACGGACTAGCGGGAGGAGAGGAGACCCAGTACTTC. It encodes CAISYGLAGGEETQYF.

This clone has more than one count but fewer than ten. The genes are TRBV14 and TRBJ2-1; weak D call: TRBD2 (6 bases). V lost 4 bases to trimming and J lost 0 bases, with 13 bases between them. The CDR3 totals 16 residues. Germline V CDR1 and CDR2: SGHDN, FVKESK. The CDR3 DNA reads TGTGCCAGCAGCCGGAGGGCAGCGAGCTCCTACAATGAGCAGTTCTTC. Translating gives CASSRRAASSYNEQFF.

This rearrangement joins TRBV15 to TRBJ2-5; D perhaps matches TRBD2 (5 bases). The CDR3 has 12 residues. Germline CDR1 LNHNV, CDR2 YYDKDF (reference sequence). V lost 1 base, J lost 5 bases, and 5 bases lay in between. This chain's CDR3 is CATSRGEETQYF. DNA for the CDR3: TGTGCCACCAGCAGAGGGGAGGAGACCCAGTACTTC.

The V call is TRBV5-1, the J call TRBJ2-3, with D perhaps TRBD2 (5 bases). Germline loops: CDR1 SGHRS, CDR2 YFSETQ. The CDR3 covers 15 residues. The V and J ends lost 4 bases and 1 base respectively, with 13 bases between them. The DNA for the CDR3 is TGCGCCAGCAGCCCTGAGGGAACCCGCACAGATACGCAGTATTTT. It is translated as CASSPEGTRTDTQYF.

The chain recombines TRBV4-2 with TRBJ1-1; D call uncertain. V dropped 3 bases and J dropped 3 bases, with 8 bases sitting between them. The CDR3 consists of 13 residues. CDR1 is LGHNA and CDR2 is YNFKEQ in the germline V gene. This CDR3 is CASSHREDTEAFF. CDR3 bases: TGTGCCAGCAGCCACCGTGAGGACACTGAAGCTTTCTTT.

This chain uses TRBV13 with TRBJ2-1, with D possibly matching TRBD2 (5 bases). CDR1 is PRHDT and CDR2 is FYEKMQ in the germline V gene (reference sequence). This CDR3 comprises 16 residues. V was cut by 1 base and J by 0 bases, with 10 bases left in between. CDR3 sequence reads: CASSLERRRSYNEQFF. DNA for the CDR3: TGTGCCAGCAGCTTAGAGCGGAGGCGCTCCTACAATGAGCAGTTCTTC.

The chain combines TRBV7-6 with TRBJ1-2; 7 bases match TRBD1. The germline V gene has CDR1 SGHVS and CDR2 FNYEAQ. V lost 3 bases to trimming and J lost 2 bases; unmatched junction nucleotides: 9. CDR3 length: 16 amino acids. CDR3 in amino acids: CASSFTAGGWNYGYTF. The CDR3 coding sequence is TGTGCCAGCAGCTTCACGGCAGGGGGGTGGAACTATGGCTACACCTTC.

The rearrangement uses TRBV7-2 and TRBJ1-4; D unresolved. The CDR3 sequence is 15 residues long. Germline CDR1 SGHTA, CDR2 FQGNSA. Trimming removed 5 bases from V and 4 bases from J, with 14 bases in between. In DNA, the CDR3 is TGTGCCAGCAGCGCCTCGGTCGCCTATAATGAAAAACTGTTTTTT. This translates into CASSASVAYNEKLFF.

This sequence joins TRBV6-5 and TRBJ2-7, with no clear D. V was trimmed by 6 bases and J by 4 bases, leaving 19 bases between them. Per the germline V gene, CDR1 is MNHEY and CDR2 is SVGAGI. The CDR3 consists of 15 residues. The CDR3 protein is CASSPRVAEPYEQYF. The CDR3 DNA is TGTGCCAGCAGCCCTCGGGTGGCCGAGCCTTACGAGCAGTACTTC.

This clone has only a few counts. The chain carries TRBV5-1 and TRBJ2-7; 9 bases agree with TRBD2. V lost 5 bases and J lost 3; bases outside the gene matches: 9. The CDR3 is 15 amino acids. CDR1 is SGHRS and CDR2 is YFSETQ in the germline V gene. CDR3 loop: CASSSYSGSVYEQYF. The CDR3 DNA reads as TGCGCCAGCAGTTCCTATAGCGGGAGTGTCTACGAGCAGTACTTC.

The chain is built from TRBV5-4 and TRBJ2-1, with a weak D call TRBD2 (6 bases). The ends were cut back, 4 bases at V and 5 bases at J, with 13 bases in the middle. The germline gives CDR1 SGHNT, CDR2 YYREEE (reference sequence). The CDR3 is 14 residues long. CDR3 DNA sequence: TGTGCCAGCAGCCGCTCTAGCGCAAACAATGAGCAGTTCTTC. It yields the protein CASSRSSANNEQFF.

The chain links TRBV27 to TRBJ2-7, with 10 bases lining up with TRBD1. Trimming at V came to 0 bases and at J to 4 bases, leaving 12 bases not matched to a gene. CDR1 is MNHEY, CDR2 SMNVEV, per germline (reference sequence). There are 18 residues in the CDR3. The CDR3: CASSLSLGDRGQGYEQYF. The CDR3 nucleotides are TGTGCCAGCAGTTTATCGTTGGGGGACCGGGGACAGGGGTACGAGCAGTACTTC.

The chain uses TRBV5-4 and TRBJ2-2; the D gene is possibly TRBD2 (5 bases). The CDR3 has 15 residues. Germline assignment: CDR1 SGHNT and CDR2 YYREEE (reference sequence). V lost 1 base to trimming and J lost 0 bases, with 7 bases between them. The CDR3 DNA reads TGTGCCAGCAGCTTGAGGACTGCGAACACCGGGGAGCTGTTTTTT. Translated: CASSLRTANTGELFF. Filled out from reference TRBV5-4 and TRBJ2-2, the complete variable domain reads ETGVTQSPTHLIKTRGQQVTLRCSSQSGHNTVSWYQQALGQGPQFIFQYYREEENGRGNFPPRFSGLQFPNYSSELNVNALELDDSALYLCASSLRTANTGELFFGEGSRLTVL.

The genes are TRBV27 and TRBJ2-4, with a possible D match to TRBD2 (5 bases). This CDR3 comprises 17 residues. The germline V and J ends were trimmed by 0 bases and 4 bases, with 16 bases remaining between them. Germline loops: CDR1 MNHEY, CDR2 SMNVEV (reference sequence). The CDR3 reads CASSLSGGSATKNIQYF. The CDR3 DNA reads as TGTGCCAGCAGTTTATCAGGCGGGTCCGCTACTAAAAACATTCAGTACTTC.

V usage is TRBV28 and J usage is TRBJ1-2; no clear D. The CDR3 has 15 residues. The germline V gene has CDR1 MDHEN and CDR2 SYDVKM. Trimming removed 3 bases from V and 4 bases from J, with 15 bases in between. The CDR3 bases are TGTGCCAGCAGTTTGGGAGAGAGGAGACCCTATGGCTACACCTTC. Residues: CASSLGERRPYGYTF.

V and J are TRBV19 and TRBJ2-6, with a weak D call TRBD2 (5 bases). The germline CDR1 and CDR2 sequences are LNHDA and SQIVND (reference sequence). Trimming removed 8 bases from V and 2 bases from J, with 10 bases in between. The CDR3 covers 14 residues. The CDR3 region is CASRDPAGANVLTF. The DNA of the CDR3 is TGTGCCAGTCGGGATCCGGCTGGGGCCAACGTCCTGACTTTC.

CDR3 sequence (DNA): TGTGCCAGCAGCGCGCAGGTTTCCACTGAAGCTTTCTTT. This sequence encodes CASSAQVSTEAFF. The chain carries TRBV7-2 and TRBJ1-1, with D hard to call. V dropped 5 bases and J dropped 4 bases, with 11 bases sitting between them. CDR1 and CDR2 (germline): SGHTA, FQGNSA. This CDR3 comprises 13 residues.